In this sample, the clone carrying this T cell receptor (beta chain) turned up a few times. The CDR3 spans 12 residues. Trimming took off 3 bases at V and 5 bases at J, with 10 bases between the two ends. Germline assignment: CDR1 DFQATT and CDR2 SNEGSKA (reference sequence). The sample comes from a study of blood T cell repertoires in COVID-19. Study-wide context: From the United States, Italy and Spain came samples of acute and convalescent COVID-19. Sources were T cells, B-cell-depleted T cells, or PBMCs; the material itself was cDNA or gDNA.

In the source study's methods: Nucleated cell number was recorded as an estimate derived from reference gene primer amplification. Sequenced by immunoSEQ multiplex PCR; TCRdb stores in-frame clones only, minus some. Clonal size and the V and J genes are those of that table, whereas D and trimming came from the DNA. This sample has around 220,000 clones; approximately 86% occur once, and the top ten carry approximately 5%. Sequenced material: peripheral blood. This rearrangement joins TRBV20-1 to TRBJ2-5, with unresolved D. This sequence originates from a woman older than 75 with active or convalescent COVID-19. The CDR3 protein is CSASQTPETQYF. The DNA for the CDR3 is TGCAGTGCTAGTCAGACTCCGGAGACCCAGTACTTC.